Shown below are 16 T cell receptor beta chains from a single sample sequenced in a study of blood T cells in healthy people across ages. Primed by a sample-barcoded 5' primer and a J-beta primer mix, a second PCR proceeded for roughly 7 to 12 cycles. TCRdb recomputed calls from the 5' RACE reads with MiXCR, one row per CDR3 protein. Of about 970,000 distinct CDR3 sequences listed, approximately 50% are singletons. The material sequenced was blood. Receptor source: a woman aged 60-70 years in good health.

This clonotype was found a few times. This chain joins TRBV5-1 and TRBJ2-1; TRBD1 matches 7 bases. The CDR3 spans 17 residues. In germline, CDR1 is SGHRS, CDR2 YFSETQ. V was clipped by 4 bases and J by 2 bases; unmatched bases: 12. The CDR3 loop is CASSPQSGTETYNEQFF. The CDR3 DNA reads as TGCGCCAGCAGCCCCCAGTCCGGGACAGAAACCTACAATGAGCAGTTCTTC.

The chain is built from TRBV6-1 and TRBJ2-1, with 9 positions matching TRBD2. The DNA matches TRBJ2-7 better at its end, which makes the J call doubtful. Germline values: CDR1 MNHNS, CDR2 SASEGT. The CDR3 extends over 15 amino acids. CDR3 sequence reads: CASSSLSSGSNEQYF. The CDR3 DNA follows: TGTGCCAGCAGCAGTCTCAGTAGCGGGAGCAACGAGCAGTACTTC.

This clonotype was picked up one time. V and J are TRBV24-1 and TRBJ2-3; TRBD1 agrees at 7 bases. Germline trimming cut 2 bases from V and 5 bases from J; bases unmatched to any gene: 9. Per germline, CDR1 KGHDR and CDR2 SFDVKD. The length of the CDR3 is 16 residues. The DNA of the CDR3 is TGTGCCACCAGTGATTCGGGACAGTACGGGGTAGATACGCAGTATTTT. Translated: CATSDSGQYGVDTQYF.

This chain links TRBV3-1 with TRBJ1-1; tentatively, D is TRBD1 (5 bases). V was shortened by 6 bases and J by 6 bases, with 11 bases between the two germline ends. The CDR3 totals 12 residues. CDR1 is LGHDT, CDR2 YNNKEL, per germline (reference sequence). The DNA for the CDR3 is TGTGCCAGCAGACTACAGGACGCTGAAGCTTTCTTT. This translates into CASRLQDAEAFF.

This clonotype has a single count. The J gene is TRBJ2-5, the V gene TRBV28, with TRBD2 matching 7 bases. Losses at the gene ends were 5 bases for V and 6 bases for J; bases not matched to a gene: 12. CDR1 is MDHEN, CDR2 SYDVKM, per germline. This CDR3 is 15 amino acids long. The CDR3 coding sequence is TGTGCCAGCAGTCCGCTGGGGGGGGGTATGAAGACCCAGTACTTC. This encodes CASSPLGGGMKTQYF.

This clonotype was seen many times. This sequence joins TRBV12-3 or TRBV12-4 and TRBJ1-1; a possible D gene is TRBD1 (5 bases). Trimming shortened V by 3 bases and J by 5 bases, and 10 bases separated the two germline ends. This CDR3 comprises 13 residues. Here the CDR3 reads CASSFGGGTEAFF. As DNA, the CDR3 is TGTGCCAGCAGTTTTGGGGGGGGGACTGAAGCTTTCTTT.

The chain is built from TRBV7-2 and TRBJ2-4, with D perhaps TRBD1 or TRBD2 (5 bases each). Near its end, the DNA agrees better with TRBJ2-7, so the J call may be wrong. The CDR3 covers 15 residues. Germline V gives CDR1 SGHTA, CDR2 FQGNSA. The CDR3 nucleotides read TGTGCCAGCAGCCCACAACCGGGACGACATTACGAGCAGTACTTC. It encodes CASSPQPGRHYEQYF.

The sample holds many counts of this clonotype. V gene TRBV28 combines with J gene TRBJ2-7; 7 bases match TRBD2. V gave up 6 bases and J gave up 3 bases; unmatched junction bases: 8. This CDR3 has 14 residues. Germline V gene lookup returns CDR1 MDHEN and CDR2 SYDVKM. As DNA, the CDR3 is TGTGCCAGCAGCCGAACGGGGGGAAGCTACGAGCAGTACTTC. Translation gives CASSRTGGSYEQYF.

The genes are TRBV4-1 and TRBJ2-1; TRBD2 matches 13 bases. V lost 2 bases to trimming and J lost 13 bases; unmatched junction nucleotides: 8. CDR3 size: 15 residues. Germline CDR1 is MGHRA and CDR2 is YSYEKL. CDR3 nucleotides: TGCGCCAGCAGCCAACTGACTAGCGGGAGGTTGGAACAGTTCTTC. Translated: CASSQLTSGRLEQFF.

This clonotype was recorded once. This chain uses TRBV20-1 with TRBJ2-7; 9 positions agree with TRBD2. Trimming removed 6 bases from V and 7 bases from J; junction bases left unmatched: 16. Germline V gene data show CDR1 as DFQATT and CDR2 as SNEGSKA (reference sequence). This CDR3 spans 15 amino acids. CDR3 amino acids: CSAPNPGLAYNEQYF. DNA for the CDR3: TGCAGTGCCCCAAATCCGGGACTAGCCTACAATGAGCAGTACTTC.

This clonotype has more than one count but fewer than ten. The chain recombines TRBV7-2 with TRBJ2-5, with 8 bases matching TRBD1. Germline V gene data show CDR1 as SGHTA and CDR2 as FQGNSA. This CDR3 spans 18 amino acids. Losses at the gene ends were 4 bases for V and 6 bases for J; bases not matched to a gene: 19. The CDR3, as DNA: TGTGCCAGCAGCTCAGGGGTGGACAGGGTCCGAATTCGGAAGACCCAGTACTTC. Protein sequence: CASSSGVDRVRIRKTQYF.

The chain employs TRBV28 and TRBJ2-3; D possibly matches TRBD1 or TRBD2 (5 bases each). The V end lost 3 bases, the J end lost 1 base, and 14 bases lay between the germline ends. Germline V lookup: CDR1 MDHEN, CDR2 SYDVKM. This CDR3 comprises 16 residues. DNA for the CDR3: TGTGCCAGCAGTTTGTATGGGACGCGTCGCACAGATACGCAGTATTTT. Its translation is CASSLYGTRRTDTQYF. Looking up the rest from reference TRBV28 and TRBJ2-3 gives the full variable domain: DVKVTQSSRYLVKRTGEKVFLECVQDMDHENMFWYRQDPGLGLRLIYFSYDVKMKEKGDIPEGYSVSREKKERFSLILESASTNQTSMYLCASSLYGTRRTDTQYFGPGTRLTVL.

The CDR3 DNA is TGCGCCAGCAGCTTGGAAGAGACAGAAAGAGAAAAACTGTTTTTT. Amino acids: CASSLEETEREKLFF. This chain links TRBV5-1 with TRBJ1-4, with D possibly TRBD1 on 5 matching bases. V shed 0 bases and J shed 8 bases, with 14 bases lying between them. The length of the CDR3 is 15 residues. Germline V CDR1 and CDR2: SGHRS, YFSETQ.

The chain couples TRBV29-1 to TRBJ2-7; maybe TRBD1 (5 bases). The DNA end lines up better with TRBJ2-5; the J call may be wrong. Germline V lookup: CDR1 SQVTM, CDR2 ANQGSEA. CDR3 length: 12 residues. CDR3 sequence (DNA): TGCAGCGGGTGGAGACAGTATTCGACCCAGTACTTC. Translated, it gives CSGWRQYSTQYF.

The chain has TRBV7-2 and TRBJ2-4; TRBD1 or TRBD2 may be the D gene (5 bases each). Near its end, the DNA agrees better with TRBJ2-7, so the J call may be wrong. There are 12 residues in the CDR3. The germline CDR1 and CDR2 sequences are SGHTA and FQGNSA. The DNA for the CDR3 is TGTGCCCCGAGGGGAAGGGCTTCCGAGCAGTACTTC. Translating gives CAPRGRASEQYF.

V gene TRBV6-2 or TRBV6-3 combines with J gene TRBJ1-5; weak D call: TRBD1 (5 bases). Trimming stripped 4 bases from V and 0 bases from J, with 10 bases between. The CDR3 totals 15 residues. Germline-derived CDR1 and CDR2 are MNHEY and SVGEGT. The CDR3 spells CASSCQGYSNQPQHF. The DNA for the CDR3 is TGTGCCAGCAGTTGCCAGGGTTATAGCAATCAGCCCCAGCATTTT.